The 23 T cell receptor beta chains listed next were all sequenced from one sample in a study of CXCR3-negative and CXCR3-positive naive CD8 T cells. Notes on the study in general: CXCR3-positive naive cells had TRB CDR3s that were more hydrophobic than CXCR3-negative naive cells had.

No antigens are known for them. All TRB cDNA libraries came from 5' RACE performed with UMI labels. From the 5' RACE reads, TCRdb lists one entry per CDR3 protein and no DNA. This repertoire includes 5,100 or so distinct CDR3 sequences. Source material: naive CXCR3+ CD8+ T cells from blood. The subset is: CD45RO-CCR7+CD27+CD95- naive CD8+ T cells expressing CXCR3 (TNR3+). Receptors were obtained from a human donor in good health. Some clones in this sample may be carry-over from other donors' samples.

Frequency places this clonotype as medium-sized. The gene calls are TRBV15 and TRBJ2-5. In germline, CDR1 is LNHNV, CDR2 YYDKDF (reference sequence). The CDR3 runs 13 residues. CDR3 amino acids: CATSRGYREAQYF.

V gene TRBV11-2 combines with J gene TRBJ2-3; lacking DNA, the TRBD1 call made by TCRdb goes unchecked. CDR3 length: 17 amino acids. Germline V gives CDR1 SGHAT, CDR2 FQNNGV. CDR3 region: CASSPYSGQGEYNTQYF.

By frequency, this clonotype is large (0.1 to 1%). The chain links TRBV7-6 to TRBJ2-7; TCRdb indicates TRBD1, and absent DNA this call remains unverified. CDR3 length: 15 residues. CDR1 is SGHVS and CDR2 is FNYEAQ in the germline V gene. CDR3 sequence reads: CASSLSQGTSYEQYF.

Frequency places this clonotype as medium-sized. This CDR3 reads CASSLRGVSGTEAFF. This chain joins TRBV28 and TRBJ1-1; TCRdb returns TRBD1, unconfirmable since there is no DNA. This CDR3 contains 15 residues. The germline gives CDR1 MDHEN, CDR2 SYDVKM.

This CDR3 reads CASSSNRGLAGNEQFF. The chain recombines TRBV13 with TRBJ2-1; there is no DNA to check the TCRdb D call of TRBD2. CDR1 PRHDT and CDR2 FYEKMQ come from the germline V gene (reference sequence). CDR3 length: 16 amino acids.

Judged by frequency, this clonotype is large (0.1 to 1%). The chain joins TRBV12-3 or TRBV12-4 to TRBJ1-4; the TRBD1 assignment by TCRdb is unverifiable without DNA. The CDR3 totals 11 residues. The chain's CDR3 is CAVQTGEKLFF.

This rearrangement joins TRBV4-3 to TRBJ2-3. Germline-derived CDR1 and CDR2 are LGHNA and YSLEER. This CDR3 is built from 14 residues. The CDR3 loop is CASSPGGRTDTQYF.

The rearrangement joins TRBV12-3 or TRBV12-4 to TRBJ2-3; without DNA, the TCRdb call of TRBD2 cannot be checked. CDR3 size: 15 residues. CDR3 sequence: CASNSGLAEADTQYF.

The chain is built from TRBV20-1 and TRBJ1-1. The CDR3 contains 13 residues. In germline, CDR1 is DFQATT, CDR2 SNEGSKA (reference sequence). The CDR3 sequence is CSASMGMNTEAFF.

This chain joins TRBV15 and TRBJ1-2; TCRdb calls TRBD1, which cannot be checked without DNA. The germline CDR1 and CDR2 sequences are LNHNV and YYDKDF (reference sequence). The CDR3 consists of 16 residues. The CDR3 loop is CATSRGAQGGFYGYTF.

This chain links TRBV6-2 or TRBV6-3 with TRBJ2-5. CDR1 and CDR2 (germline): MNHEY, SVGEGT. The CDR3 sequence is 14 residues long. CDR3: CASRADWTGETQYF.

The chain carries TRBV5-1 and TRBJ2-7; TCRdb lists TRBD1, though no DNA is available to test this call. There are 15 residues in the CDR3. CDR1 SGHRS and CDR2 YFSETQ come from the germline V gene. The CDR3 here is CAISLTGTSAYEQYF.

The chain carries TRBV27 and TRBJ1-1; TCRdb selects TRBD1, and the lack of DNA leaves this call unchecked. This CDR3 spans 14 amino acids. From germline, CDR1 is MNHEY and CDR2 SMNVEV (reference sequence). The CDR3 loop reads CASSLDKPFTEAFF.

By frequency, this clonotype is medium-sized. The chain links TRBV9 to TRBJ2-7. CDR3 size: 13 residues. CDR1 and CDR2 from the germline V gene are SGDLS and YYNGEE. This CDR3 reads CASSPSGLHEQYF.

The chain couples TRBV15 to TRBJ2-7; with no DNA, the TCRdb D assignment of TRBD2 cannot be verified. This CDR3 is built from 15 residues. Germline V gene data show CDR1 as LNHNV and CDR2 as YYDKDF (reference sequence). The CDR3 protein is CATSNIAGGSYEQYF.

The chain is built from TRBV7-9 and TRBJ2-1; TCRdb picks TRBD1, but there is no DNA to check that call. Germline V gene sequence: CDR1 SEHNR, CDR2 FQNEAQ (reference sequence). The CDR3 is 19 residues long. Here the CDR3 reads CASSPRDRFYSLSYNEQFF.

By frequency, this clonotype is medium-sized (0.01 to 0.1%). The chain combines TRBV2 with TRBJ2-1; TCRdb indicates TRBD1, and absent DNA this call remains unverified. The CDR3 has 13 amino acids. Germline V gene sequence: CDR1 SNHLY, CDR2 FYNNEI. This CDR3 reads CARARGVGYEQFF. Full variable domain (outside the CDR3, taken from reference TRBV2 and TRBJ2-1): EPEVTQTPSHQVTQMGQEVILRCVPISNHLYFYWYRQILGQKVEFLVSFYNNEISEKSEIFDDQFSVERPDGSNFTLKIRSTKLEDSAMYFCARARGVGYEQFFGPGTRLTVL.

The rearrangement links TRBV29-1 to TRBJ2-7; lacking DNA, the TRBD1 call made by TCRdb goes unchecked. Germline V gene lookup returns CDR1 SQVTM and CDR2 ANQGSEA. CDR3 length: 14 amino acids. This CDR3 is CSVVTGGSSYEQYF.

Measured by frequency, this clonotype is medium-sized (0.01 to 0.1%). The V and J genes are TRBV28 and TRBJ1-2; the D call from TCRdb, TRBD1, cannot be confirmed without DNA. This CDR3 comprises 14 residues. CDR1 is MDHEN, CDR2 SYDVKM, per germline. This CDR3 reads CASSPPTGNYGYTF.

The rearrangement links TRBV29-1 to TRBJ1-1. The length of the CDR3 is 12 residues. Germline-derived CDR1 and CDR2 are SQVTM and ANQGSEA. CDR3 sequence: CSVVVMNTEAFF.

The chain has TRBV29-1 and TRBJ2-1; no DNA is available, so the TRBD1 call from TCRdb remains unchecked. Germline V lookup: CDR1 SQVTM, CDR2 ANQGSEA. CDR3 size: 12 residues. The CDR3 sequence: CSGPDSFNEQFF.

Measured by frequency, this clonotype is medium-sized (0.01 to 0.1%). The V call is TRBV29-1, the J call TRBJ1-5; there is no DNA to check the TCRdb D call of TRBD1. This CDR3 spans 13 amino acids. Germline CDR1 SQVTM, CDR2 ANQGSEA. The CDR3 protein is CSARAGGNQPQHF.

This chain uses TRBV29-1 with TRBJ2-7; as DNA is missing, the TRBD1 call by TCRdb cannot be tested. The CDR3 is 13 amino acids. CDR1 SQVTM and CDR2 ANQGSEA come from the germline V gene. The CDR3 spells CSPREGARHEQYF.